These 14 T cell receptor beta chains were sequenced from one sample in a study of CD8 T cells in ankylosing spondylitis (dated by TCRdb to 2015 to 2018). Summary of the overall study and its limitations: Blood from ankylosing spondylitis patients appeared to be characterized by a TCR beta motif composed of roughly eight highly homologous amino acid variants.

Receptors were amplified or captured by 5' RACE. Sequencing instrument: Illumina HiSeq 2500. TCRdb ran its own pipeline on the public reads, namely fastp trimming at Q25 and MiXCR clone calling, and kept in-frame beta chains. All rows with the same CDR3 protein become a single entry with the most common DNA and genes. For this sample there are about 700,000 distinct CDR3 sequences; around a fifth appear just once. The ten most abundant clones make up about 20% of the sample. What these receptors recognize is not known. Sequenced sample: blood, either unsorted or a sorted T cell fraction (not recorded which). The receptors were sampled from a male donor with ankylosing spondylitis.

The table lists this clonotype with a few counts. The chain carries TRBV20-1 and TRBJ2-5; TRBD2 aligns across 10 bases. Losses at the gene ends were 6 bases for V and 4 bases for J; bases not matched to a gene: 14. Germline V gives CDR1 DFQATT, CDR2 SNEGSKA (reference sequence). This CDR3 has 16 amino acids. The CDR3 reads CSANPGDRTSGETQYF. The CDR3 region has the DNA TGCAGTGCCAACCCTGGGGACCGGACTAGCGGAGAGACCCAGTACTTC.

This clonotype was counted between two and nine times. The rearrangement links TRBV4-2 to TRBJ1-5, with D unresolved. This CDR3 contains 16 residues. Per the germline V gene, CDR1 is LGHNA and CDR2 is YNFKEQ. V lost 0 bases to trimming and J lost 6 bases, with 15 bases between them. CDR3 residues: CASSQDPTLRGQPQHF. The CDR3 coding sequence is TGTGCCAGCAGCCAAGATCCGACCTTACGAGGTCAGCCCCAGCATTTT.

A few counts support this clonotype. The DNA of the CDR3 is TGTGCCAGCAGCTTTCAGGGGGCAACAGATACGCAGTATTTT. Encoded protein: CASSFQGATDTQYF. The chain recombines TRBV7-2 with TRBJ2-3; TRBD1 agrees at 8 bases. Germline V gene lookup returns CDR1 SGHTA and CDR2 FQGNSA. The V gene end was trimmed by 3 bases and the J gene end by 3 bases; junction bases not matched to a gene: 2. The CDR3 is 14 amino acids. Full variable domain (missing parts from reference TRBV7-2 and TRBJ2-3): GAGVSQSPSNKVTEKGKDVELRCDPISGHTALYWYRQSLGQGLEFLIYFQGNSAPDKSGLPSDRFSAERTGGSVSTLTIQRTQQEDSAVYLCASSFQGATDTQYFGPGTRLTVL.

The chain recombines TRBV6-1 with TRBJ2-7, with 7 positions matching TRBD2. The CDR3 totals 14 residues. The J segment lost 4 bases and the V segment lost 6 bases, leaving 9 bases of the junction unmatched. Germline V lookup: CDR1 MNHNS, CDR2 SASEGT. The CDR3, as DNA: TGTGCCAGCAGCGCCCTAGCGGTTGGTTACGAGCAGTACTTC. As protein: CASSALAVGYEQYF.

This chain uses TRBV4-2 with TRBJ2-1; 7 bases align to TRBD2. Germline V CDR1 and CDR2: LGHNA, YNFKEQ. The CDR3 is made up of 16 amino acids. Losses at the gene ends were 1 base for V and 0 bases for J; bases not matched to a gene: 3. The CDR3 DNA follows: TGTGCCAGCAGCCAAGTACTAGCGAGCTCCTACAATGAGCAGTTCTTC. Translation gives CASSQVLASSYNEQFF.

The rearrangement links TRBV12-3 or TRBV12-4 to TRBJ1-1, with a tentative D call TRBD1 (6 bases). CDR3 length: 14 amino acids. The V end lost 1 base, the J end lost 4 bases, and 10 bases lay between the germline ends. For the CDR3, the DNA is TGTGCCAGCAGTTTAGTGTGGGGGGCCACTGAAGCTTTCTTT. Encoded protein: CASSLVWGATEAFF.

The rearrangement links TRBV4-3 to TRBJ2-1; 8 positions match TRBD2. CDR1 is LGHNA, CDR2 YSLEER, per germline. CDR3 length: 17 residues. With 4 bases clipped from V and 3 bases from J, the junction kept 11 bases outside the gene matches. CDR3: CASSPGASGLNYNEQFF. Written as DNA, the CDR3 is TGCGCCAGCAGCCCGGGGGCTAGCGGGCTGAACTACAATGAGCAGTTCTTC.

The chain couples TRBV2 to TRBJ2-7; 9 bases map to TRBD2. With V trimmed by 8 bases and J by 3 bases, 8 bases remained unmatched. CDR3 length: 14 amino acids. Germline-derived CDR1 and CDR2 are SNHLY and FYNNEI. The CDR3 coding sequence is TGTGCCAGCGCGCTGACTAGCGGTTACTACGAGCAGTACTTC. Translated: CASALTSGYYEQYF.

V is TRBV7-9 and J is TRBJ1-1; no clear D. CDR1 is SEHNR, CDR2 FQNEAQ, per germline (reference sequence). Trimming pared 5 bases from V and 7 bases from J, leaving 11 bases between. The CDR3 sequence is 12 residues long. As DNA, the CDR3 is TGTGCCAGCAGCCCCGTTTTGGATGAAGCTTTCTTT. The encoded protein is CASSPVLDEAFF. Full variable domain (outside the CDR3, taken from reference TRBV7-9 and TRBJ1-1): DTGVSQNPRHKITKRGQNVTFRCDPISEHNRLYWYRQTLGQGPEFLTYFQNEAQLEKSRLLSDRFSAERPKGSFSTLEIQRTEQGDSAMYLCASSPVLDEAFFGQGTRLTVV.

The J gene is TRBJ2-3, the V gene TRBV12-3 or TRBV12-4; D tentatively reads TRBD1 or TRBD2 (5 bases each). The CDR3 length is 14 residues. Between the trimmed V and J ends, which lost 7 bases and 6 bases, there was a span of 17 bases. The CDR3: CASTPEGLKDTQYF. The CDR3 region has the DNA TGTGCCAGCACCCCTGAGGGGCTAAAGGATACGCAGTATTTT.

A few counts support this clonotype. The V and J genes are TRBV2 and TRBJ1-6, with a tentative D call TRBD1 (5 bases). This CDR3 is 15 amino acids long. With 4 bases removed from V and 0 bases from J, the gap between germline ends came to 7 bases. Germline V gives CDR1 SNHLY, CDR2 FYNNEI. CDR3 sequence: CASSGGGSYNSPLHF. The CDR3 DNA is TGTGCCAGCAGTGGGGGGGGCTCCTATAATTCACCCCTCCACTTT.

The chain couples TRBV7-9 to TRBJ2-7; the D call may be TRBD1 or TRBD2 (5 bases each). In germline, CDR1 is SEHNR, CDR2 FQNEAQ (reference sequence). V was pared by 5 bases and J by 6 bases, with 23 bases between. This CDR3 region has 16 residues. The CDR3 DNA reads as TGTGCCAGCAGCCCCAGAGGGCTATCGAGAGGGGCCGAGCAGTACTTC. It codes for CASSPRGLSRGAEQYF. Full variable domain (outside the CDR3, taken from reference TRBV7-9 and TRBJ2-7): DTGVSQNPRHKITKRGQNVTFRCDPISEHNRLYWYRQTLGQGPEFLTYFQNEAQLEKSRLLSDRFSAERPKGSFSTLEIQRTEQGDSAMYLCASSPRGLSRGAEQYFGPGTRLTVT.

The chain recombines TRBV7-2 with TRBJ1-5, with D tentatively TRBD1 (5 bases). From germline, CDR1 is SGHTA and CDR2 FQGNSA. The ends were cut back, 5 bases at V and 8 bases at J, with 13 bases in the middle. The CDR3 is 13 amino acids. As DNA, the CDR3 is TGTGCCAGCAGCGGAGGTCAGGGTGAGCCCCAGCATTTT. Translating gives CASSGGQGEPQHF.

V is TRBV5-1 and J is TRBJ2-1; 9 bases map to TRBD1. The CDR3 sequence is 14 residues long. Losses at the gene ends were 4 bases for V and 5 bases for J; bases not matched to a gene: 4. CDR1 SGHRS and CDR2 YFSETQ come from the germline V gene. CDR3 DNA sequence: TGCGCCAGCAGCAACGGGACAGGGAACAATGAGCAGTTCTTC. Translating it yields CASSNGTGNNEQFF.